This TCR beta chain was found in a study of blood T cell repertoires in COVID-19. Background on the study: Specimens from acute and convalescent COVID-19 originated in the United States, Italy and Spain. Sample material is recorded as cDNA or gDNA derived from T cells, B-cell-depleted T cells, or PBMCs.

V was shortened by 7 bases and J by 6 bases, with 13 bases between the two germline ends. This CDR3 has 12 amino acids. The V gene's germline CDR1 is SNHLY and CDR2 FYNNEI. The authors' processing: Estimation of nucleated cell counts was performed using reference gene primer amplification. Data came from immunoSEQ multiplex PCR; TCRdb stores just in-frame clones and leaves some out. The V and J calls and clone size come from that table; D and trimming were worked out from the DNA. The sample has roughly 77,000 clones, 79% seen once. The receptor was derived from a man aged 55 to 70 with active or convalescent COVID-19. The rearrangement joins TRBV2 to TRBJ2-7; TRBD2 might be the D (5 bases). The sequenced sample consisted of peripheral blood. The chain's CDR3 is CASMREISEQYF. CDR3 bases: TGTGCCAGCATGAGGGAGATCAGCGAGCAGTACTTC.